The clone carrying this T cell receptor (beta chain) was observed many times. Its matching antigen is unknown. This sample was taken from a study of CD8 T cells in ankylosing spondylitis. General study results and limits: It was reported that disease-linked clones were significantly enriched in matched ankylosing spondylitis synovial fluid. A CD8+ phenotype characterized the disease-linked clones, which were relatively rare in peripheral blood.

TCRdb processed the 5' RACE reads anew with MiXCR; each CDR3 protein has one entry. The sample shows roughly 130,000 distinct CDR3 sequences, roughly a tenth of them seen only once. The receptor comes from a male donor with ankylosing spondylitis or in good health (not recorded which). Sequencing input: blood, either unsorted or a sorted T cell fraction (not recorded which).

CDR3 in DNA: TGTGCCAGCAGCTTAGGCAGGGACCAGTACTTC. It specifies CASSLGRDQYF. The genes are TRBV7-2 and TRBJ2-7, with D perhaps matching TRBD1 or TRBD2 (5 bases each). V was trimmed by 1 base and J by 10 bases, leaving 8 bases between them. Germline lookup yields CDR1 SGHTA and CDR2 FQGNSA. This CDR3 region has 11 residues.